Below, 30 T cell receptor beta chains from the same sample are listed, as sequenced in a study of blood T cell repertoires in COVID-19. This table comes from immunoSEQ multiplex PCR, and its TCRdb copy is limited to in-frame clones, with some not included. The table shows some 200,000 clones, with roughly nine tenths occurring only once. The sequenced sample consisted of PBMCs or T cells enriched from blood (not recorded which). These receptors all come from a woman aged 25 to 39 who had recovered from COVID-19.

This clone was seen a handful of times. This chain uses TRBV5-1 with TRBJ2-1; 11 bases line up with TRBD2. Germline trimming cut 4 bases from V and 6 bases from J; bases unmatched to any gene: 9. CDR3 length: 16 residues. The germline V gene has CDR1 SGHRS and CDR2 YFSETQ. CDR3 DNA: TGCGCCAGCAGCACCCGACTAGCGGGGATCCTCAATGAGCAGTTCTTC. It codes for CASSTRLAGILNEQFF.

Here the CDR3 reads CASSQGQGEQPQHF. The CDR3 coding sequence is TGTGCCAGCAGCCAGGGACAGGGGGAACAGCCCCAGCATTTT. The genes are TRBV4-2 and TRBJ1-5, with 11 bases matching TRBD1. The germline V gene encodes CDR1 LGHNA and CDR2 YNFKEQ. V shed 3 bases, J shed 7 bases, and the junction held 2 bases outside the gene matches. The CDR3 has 14 residues.

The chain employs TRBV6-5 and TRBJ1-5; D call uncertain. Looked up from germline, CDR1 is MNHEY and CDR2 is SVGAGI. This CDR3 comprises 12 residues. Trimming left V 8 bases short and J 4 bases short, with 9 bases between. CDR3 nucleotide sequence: TGTGCCAGCGGATTCAGGAATCAGCCCCAGCATTTT. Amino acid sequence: CASGFRNQPQHF.

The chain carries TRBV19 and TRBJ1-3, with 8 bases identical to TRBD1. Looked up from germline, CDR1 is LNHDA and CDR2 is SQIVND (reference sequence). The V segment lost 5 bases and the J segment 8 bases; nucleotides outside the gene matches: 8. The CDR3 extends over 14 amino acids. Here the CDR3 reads CASSETGGSYTIYF. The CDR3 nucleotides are TGTGCCAGTAGTGAAACAGGGGGGTCATACACCATATATTTT. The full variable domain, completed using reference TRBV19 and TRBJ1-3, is DGGITQSPKYLFRKEGQNVTLSCEQNLNHDAMYWYRQDPGQGLRLIYYSQIVNDFQKGDIAEGYSVSREKKESFPLTVTSAQKNPTAFYLCASSETGGSYTIYFGEGSWLTVV.

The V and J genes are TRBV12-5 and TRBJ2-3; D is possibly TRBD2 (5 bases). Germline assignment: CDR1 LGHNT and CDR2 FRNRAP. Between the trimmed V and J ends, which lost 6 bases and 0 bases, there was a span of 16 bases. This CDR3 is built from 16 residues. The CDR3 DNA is TGTGCTAGTGGCCCTGGAGTGCGGGCCAGCACAGATACGCAGTATTTT. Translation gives CASGPGVRASTDTQYF.

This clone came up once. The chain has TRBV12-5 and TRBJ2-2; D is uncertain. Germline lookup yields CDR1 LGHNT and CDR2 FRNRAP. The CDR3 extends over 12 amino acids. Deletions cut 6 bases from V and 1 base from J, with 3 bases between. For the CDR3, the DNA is TGTGCTAGTGGGAGGAACACCGGGGAGCTGTTTTTT. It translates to CASGRNTGELFF.

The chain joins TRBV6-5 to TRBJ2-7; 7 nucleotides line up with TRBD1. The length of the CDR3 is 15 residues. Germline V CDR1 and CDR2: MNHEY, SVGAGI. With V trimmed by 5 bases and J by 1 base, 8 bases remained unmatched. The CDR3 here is CASSSEGAHSYEQYF. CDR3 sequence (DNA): TGTGCCAGCAGTAGTGAGGGGGCGCATTCCTACGAGCAGTACTTC.

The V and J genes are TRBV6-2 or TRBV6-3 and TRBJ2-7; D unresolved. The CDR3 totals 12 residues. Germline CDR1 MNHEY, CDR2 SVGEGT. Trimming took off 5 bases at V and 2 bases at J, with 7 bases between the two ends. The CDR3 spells CASSRGPYEQYF. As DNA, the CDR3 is TGTGCCAGCAGTAGAGGTCCCTACGAGCAGTACTTC.

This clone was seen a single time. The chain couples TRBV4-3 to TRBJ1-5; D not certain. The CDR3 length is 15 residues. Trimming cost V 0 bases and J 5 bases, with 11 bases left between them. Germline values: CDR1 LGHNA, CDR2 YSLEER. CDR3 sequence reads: CASSQEEGTDQPQHF. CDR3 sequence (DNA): TGCGCCAGCAGCCAAGAGGAGGGTACCGATCAGCCCCAGCATTTT.

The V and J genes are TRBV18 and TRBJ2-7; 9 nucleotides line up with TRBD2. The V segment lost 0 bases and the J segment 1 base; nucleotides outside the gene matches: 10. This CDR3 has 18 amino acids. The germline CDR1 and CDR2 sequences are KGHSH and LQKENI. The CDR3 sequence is CASSPPSLGAGGSYEQYF. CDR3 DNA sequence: TGTGCCAGCTCACCACCAAGCTTGGGAGCGGGGGGTTCCTACGAGCAGTACTTC.

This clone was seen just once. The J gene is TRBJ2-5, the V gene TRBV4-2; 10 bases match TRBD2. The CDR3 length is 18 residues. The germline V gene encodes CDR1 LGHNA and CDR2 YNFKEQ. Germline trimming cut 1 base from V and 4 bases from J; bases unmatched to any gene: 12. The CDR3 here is CASSQGTTQRGGRETQYF. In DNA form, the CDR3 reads TGTGCCAGCAGCCAAGGTACAACGCAGCGGGGGGGCCGAGAGACCCAGTACTTC.

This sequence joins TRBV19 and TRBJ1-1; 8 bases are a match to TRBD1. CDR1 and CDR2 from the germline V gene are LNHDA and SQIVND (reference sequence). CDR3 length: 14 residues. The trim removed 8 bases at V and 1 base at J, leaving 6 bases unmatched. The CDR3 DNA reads TGTGCCAGTTGTAAACAGGGGGGGAACACTGAAGCTTTCTTT. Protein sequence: CASCKQGGNTEAFF.

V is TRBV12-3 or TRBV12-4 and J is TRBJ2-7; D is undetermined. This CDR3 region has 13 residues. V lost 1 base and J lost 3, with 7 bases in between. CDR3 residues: CASSLGWLYEQYF. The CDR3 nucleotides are TGTGCCAGCAGTTTAGGGTGGCTCTACGAGCAGTACTTC.

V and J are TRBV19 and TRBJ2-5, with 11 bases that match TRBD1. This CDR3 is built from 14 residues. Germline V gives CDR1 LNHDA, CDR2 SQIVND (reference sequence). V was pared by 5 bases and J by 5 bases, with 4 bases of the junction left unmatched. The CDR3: CASSSDRGRETQYF. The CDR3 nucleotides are TGTGCCAGTAGTTCGGACAGGGGGCGGGAGACCCAGTACTTC.

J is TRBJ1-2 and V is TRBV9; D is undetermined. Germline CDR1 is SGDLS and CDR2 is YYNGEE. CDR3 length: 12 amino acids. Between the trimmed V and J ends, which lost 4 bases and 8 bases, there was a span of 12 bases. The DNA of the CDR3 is TGTGCCAGCAGCCCCTCTAGTCGAGGCTACACCTTC. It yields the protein CASSPSSRGYTF.

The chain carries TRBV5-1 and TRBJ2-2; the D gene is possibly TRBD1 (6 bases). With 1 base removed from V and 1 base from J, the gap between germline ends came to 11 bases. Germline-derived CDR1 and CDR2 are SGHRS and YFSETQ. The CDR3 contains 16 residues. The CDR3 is CASSLSQGKNTGELFF. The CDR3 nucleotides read TGCGCCAGCAGCTTGAGTCAGGGGAAGAACACCGGGGAGCTGTTTTTT.

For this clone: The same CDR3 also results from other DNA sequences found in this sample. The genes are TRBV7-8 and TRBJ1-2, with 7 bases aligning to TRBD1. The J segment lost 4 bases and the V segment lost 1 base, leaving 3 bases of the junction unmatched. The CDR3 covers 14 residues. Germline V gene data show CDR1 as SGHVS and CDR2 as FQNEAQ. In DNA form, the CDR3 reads TGTGCCAGCAGCTTAGGACAGGGCTCCTATGGCTACACCTTC. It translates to CASSLGQGSYGYTF. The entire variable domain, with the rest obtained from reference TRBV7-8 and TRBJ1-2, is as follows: GAGVSQSPRYKVAKRGQDVALRCDPISGHVSLFWYQQALGQGPEFLTYFQNEAQLDKSGLPSDRFFAERPEGSVSTLKIQRTQQEDSAVYLCASSLGQGSYGYTFGSGTRLTVV.

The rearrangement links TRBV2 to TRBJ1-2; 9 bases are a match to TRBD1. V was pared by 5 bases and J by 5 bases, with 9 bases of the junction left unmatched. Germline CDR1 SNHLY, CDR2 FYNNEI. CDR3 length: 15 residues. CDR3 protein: CASSIQGALGYGYTF. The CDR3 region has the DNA TGTGCCAGCAGTATACAGGGGGCGCTTGGATATGGCTACACCTTC. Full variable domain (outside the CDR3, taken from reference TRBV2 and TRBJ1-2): EPEVTQTPSHQVTQMGQEVILRCVPISNHLYFYWYRQILGQKVEFLVSFYNNEISEKSEIFDDQFSVERPDGSNFTLKIRSTKLEDSAMYFCASSIQGALGYGYTFGSGTRLTVV.

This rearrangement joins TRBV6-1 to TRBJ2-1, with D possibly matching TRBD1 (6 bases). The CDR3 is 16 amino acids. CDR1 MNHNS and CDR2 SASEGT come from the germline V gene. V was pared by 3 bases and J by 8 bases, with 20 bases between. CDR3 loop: CASSDRERDIGDEQFF. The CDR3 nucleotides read TGTGCCAGCAGTGACCGTGAGAGGGACATAGGCGATGAGCAGTTCTTC.

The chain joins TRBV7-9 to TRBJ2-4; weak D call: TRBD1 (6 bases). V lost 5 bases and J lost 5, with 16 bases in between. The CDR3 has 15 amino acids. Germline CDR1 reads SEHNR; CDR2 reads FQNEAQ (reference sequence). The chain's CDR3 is CASSADRITENIQYF. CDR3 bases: TGTGCCAGCAGCGCGGACAGAATTACCGAAAACATTCAGTACTTC.

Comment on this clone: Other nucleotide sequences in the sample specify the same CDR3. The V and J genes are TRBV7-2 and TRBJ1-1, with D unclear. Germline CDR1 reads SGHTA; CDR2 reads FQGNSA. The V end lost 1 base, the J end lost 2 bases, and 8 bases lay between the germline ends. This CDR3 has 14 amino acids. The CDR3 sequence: CASSLGWANTEAFF. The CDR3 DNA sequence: TGTGCCAGCAGCTTAGGTTGGGCCAACACTGAAGCTTTCTTT.

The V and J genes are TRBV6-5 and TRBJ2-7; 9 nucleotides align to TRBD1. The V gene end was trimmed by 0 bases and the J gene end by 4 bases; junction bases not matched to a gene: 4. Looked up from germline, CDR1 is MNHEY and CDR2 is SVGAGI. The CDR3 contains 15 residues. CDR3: CASSYSRDRVYEQYF. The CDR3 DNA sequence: TGTGCCAGCAGTTACTCAAGGGACAGGGTATACGAGCAGTACTTC.

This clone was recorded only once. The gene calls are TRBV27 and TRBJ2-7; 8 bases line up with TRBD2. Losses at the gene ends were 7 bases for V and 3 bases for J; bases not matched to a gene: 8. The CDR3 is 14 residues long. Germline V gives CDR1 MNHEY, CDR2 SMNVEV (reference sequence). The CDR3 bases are TGTGCCAGCACCAAGGACAGCGGGGGCTACGAGCAGTACTTC. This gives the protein CASTKDSGGYEQYF.

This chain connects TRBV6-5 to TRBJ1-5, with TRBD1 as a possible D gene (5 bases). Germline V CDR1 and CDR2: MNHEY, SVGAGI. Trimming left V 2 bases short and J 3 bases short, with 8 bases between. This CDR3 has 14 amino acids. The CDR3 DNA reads TGTGCCAGCAGTTACAGGGGCCCCAATCAGCCCCAGCATTTT. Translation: CASSYRGPNQPQHF.

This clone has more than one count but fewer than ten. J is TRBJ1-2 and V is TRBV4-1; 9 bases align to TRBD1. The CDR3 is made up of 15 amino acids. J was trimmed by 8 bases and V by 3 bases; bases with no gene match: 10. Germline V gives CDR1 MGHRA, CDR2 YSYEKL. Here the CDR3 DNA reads TGCGCCAGCAGCCAGCAGACGACAGGGGGGTACGGCTACACCTTC. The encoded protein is CASSQQTTGGYGYTF.

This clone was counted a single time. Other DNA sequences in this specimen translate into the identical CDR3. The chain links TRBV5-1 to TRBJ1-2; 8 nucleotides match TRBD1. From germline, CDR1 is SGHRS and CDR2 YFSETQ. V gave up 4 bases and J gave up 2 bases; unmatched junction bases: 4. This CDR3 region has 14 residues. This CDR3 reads CASSPRDRNYGYTF. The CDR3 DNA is TGCGCCAGCAGCCCCCGGGACAGGAACTATGGCTACACCTTC. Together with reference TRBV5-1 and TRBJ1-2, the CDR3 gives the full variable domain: KAGVTQTPRYLIKTRGQQVTLSCSPISGHRSVSWYQQTPGQGLQFLFEYFSETQRNKGNFPGRFSGRQFSNSRSEMNVSTLELGDSALYLCASSPRDRNYGYTFGSGTRLTVV.

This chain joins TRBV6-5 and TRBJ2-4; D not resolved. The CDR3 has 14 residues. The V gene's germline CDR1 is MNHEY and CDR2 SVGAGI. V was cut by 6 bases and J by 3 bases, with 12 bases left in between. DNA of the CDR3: TGTGCCAGCAGGTTTCGCGTCCTCAAAAACATTCAGTACTTC. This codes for CASRFRVLKNIQYF.

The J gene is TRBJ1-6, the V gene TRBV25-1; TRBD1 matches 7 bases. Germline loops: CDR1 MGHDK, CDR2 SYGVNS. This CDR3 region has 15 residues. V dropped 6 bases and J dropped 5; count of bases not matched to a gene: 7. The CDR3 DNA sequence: TGTGCCAGCAGCAAAGGGACAGTTAATAATTCACCCCTCCACTTT. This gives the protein CASSKGTVNNSPLHF.

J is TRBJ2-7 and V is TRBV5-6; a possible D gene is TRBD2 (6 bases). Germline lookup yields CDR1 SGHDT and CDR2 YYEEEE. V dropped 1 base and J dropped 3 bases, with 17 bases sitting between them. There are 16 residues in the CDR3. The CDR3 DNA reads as TGTGCCAGCAGCTTGTGGGGGTCGGAGGGGCACTACGAGCAGTACTTC. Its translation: CASSLWGSEGHYEQYF. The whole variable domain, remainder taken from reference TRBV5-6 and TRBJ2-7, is DAGVTQSPTHLIKTRGQQVTLRCSPKSGHDTVSWYQQALGQGPQFIFQYYEEEERQRGNFPDRFSGHQFPNYSSELNVNALLLGDSALYLCASSLWGSEGHYEQYFGPGTRLTVT.

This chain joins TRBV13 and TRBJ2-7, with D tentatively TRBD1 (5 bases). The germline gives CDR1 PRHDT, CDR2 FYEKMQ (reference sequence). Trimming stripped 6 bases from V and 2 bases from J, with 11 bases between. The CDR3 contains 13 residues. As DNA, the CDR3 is TGTGCCAGCAGATTGCAGGGCACCTACGAGCAGTACTTC. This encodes CASRLQGTYEQYF.